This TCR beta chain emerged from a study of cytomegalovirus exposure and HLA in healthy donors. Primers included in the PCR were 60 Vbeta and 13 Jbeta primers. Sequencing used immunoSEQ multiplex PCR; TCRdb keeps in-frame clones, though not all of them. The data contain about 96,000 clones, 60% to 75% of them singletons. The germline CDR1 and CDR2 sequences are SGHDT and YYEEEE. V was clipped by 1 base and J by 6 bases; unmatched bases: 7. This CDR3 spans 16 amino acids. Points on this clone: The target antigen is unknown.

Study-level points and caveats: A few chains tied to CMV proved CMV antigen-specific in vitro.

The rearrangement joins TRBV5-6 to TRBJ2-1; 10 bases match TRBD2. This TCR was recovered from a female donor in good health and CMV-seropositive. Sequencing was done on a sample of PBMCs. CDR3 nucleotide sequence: TGTGCCAGCAGCTTGCCCCTAGCGGGAGACGCCAATGAGCAGTTCTTC. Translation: CASSLPLAGDANEQFF.